The clone carrying this T cell receptor beta chain was counted at least ten times. This record comes from a study of T cells in Graves' hyperthyroidism and ophthalmopathy. Study in general: Initial diagnosis, before any treatment, was when peripheral blood was collected.

Amplified TCR beta CDR3 regions derived from RNA transcripts. The HTBI primer set served for first-round RT-PCR of the TCR CDR3. From the multiplex PCR reads, TCRdb called clonotypes with MiXCR, one entry per CDR3 protein. This sample carries 210,000 or so distinct CDR3 sequences, roughly 15% of them seen once, and the ten largest clones take 50%. This clonotype originated in a man over 45 with Graves' hyperthyroidism. Material for sequencing was blood.

The CDR3 bases are TGTGCCAGCAGCCTCCTGGGACTCCGGAAATACAATGAGCAGTTCTTC. It specifies CASSLLGLRKYNEQFF. The genes are TRBV7-8 and TRBJ2-1, with D tentatively TRBD2 (6 bases). With 5 bases removed from V and 4 bases from J, the gap between germline ends came to 18 bases. This CDR3 region has 16 residues. Looked up from germline, CDR1 is SGHVS and CDR2 is FQNEAQ.